One sample yielded the 6 T cell receptor beta chains listed below, sequenced in a study of monozygotic twins with inflammatory bowel disease. TCRdb reanalyzed the 5' RACE reads, giving one entry per CDR3 protein sequence and no DNA. Here the sample table reports about 450,000 distinct CDR3 sequences. The sample taken for sequencing was blood. The receptor set was obtained from a human donor with ulcerative colitis or Crohn's disease, or a healthy co-twin of an affected twin (not recorded which).

The gene calls are TRBV7-2 and TRBJ2-1. Germline V gives CDR1 SGHTA, CDR2 FQGNSA. This CDR3 has 15 amino acids. CDR3 sequence: CASSLAGATYNEQFF. The full variable domain, with the rest looked up from reference TRBV7-2 and TRBJ2-1, is GAGVSQSPSNKVTEKGKDVELRCDPISGHTALYWYRQSLGQGLEFLIYFQGNSAPDKSGLPSDRFSAERTGGSVSTLTIQRTQQEDSAVYLCASSLAGATYNEQFFGPGTRLTVL.

The chain has TRBV24-1 and TRBJ2-2; TCRdb designates TRBD1, a call that cannot be tested without DNA. Germline V CDR1 and CDR2: KGHDR, SFDVKD. The CDR3 contains 16 residues. CDR3 sequence reads: CATSEGDIANTGELFF.

V is TRBV5-1 and J is TRBJ2-1. Per the germline V gene, CDR1 is SGHRS and CDR2 is YFSETQ. The CDR3 totals 16 residues. The chain's CDR3 is CASSYSRSTTSNEQFF.

J is TRBJ1-1 and V is TRBV6-5; TCRdb designates TRBD1, a call that cannot be tested without DNA. Per the germline V gene, CDR1 is MNHEY and CDR2 is SVGAGI. The CDR3 consists of 14 residues. The CDR3 sequence is CASSYRGSNTEAFF.

The chain employs TRBV5-1 and TRBJ2-5. The CDR3 has 14 amino acids. Germline assignment: CDR1 SGHRS and CDR2 YFSETQ. The CDR3 is CASAARRDKETQYF.

The rearrangement uses TRBV10-3 and TRBJ1-4. Germline V gene lookup returns CDR1 ENHRY and CDR2 SYGVKD. The CDR3 runs to 13 residues. Here the CDR3 reads CAISDRGNEKLFF.